The 20 T cell receptor beta chains in this list originate from one sample, sequenced in a study of T-cell reconstitution after alpha-beta-depleted transplantation in children. Molecular barcoding with unique molecular identifiers was used for the TCRbeta library. MiXCR was run by TCRdb on the PCR reads, yielding one entry per CDR3 protein. The table includes 450,000 to 600,000 distinct CDR3 sequences, approximately 20% detected once. Source: PBMCs from the stem cell graft donor, taken from the stem cell graft. Receptor source: a human donor who donated a stem cell graft to a child with acute lymphoblastic leukemia.

This clonotype was observed once. This chain links TRBV5-5 with TRBJ2-1; 8 positions match TRBD2. Germline V gene sequence: CDR1 SGHKS, CDR2 YYEKEE (reference sequence). V gave up 4 bases and J gave up 10 bases; unmatched junction bases: 10. The CDR3 contains 14 residues. The CDR3 region has the DNA TGTGCCAGCAGCCAGTTGTGGGTAGCGGGGGAGCAGTTCTTC. It specifies CASSQLWVAGEQFF.

This clonotype has a count of ten or more. The rearrangement uses TRBV11-2 and TRBJ2-3; D gene unclear. The CDR3 totals 15 residues. V lost 0 bases and J lost 5, with 12 bases in between. Germline V gives CDR1 SGHAT, CDR2 FQNNGV. The CDR3 DNA reads as TGTGCCAGCAGCTTAGATCCGGGTGCTGGAGATACGCAGTATTTT. Translation: CASSLDPGAGDTQYF.

The sample holds a few counts of this clonotype. V is TRBV16 and J is TRBJ2-3, with 13 nucleotides matching TRBD2. This CDR3 spans 18 amino acids. CDR1 and CDR2 from the germline V gene are KGHSY and FQNENV. Trimming at V came to 0 bases and at J to 1 base, leaving 4 bases not matched to a gene. The CDR3 DNA reads as TGTGCCAGCAGCCAATCGGGGACTAGCGGGACTGGCACAGATACGCAGTATTTT. It encodes CASSQSGTSGTGTDTQYF.

V and J are TRBV7-3 and TRBJ2-5; perhaps D is TRBD1 or TRBD2 (5 bases each). This CDR3 is built from 14 residues. The germline CDR1 and CDR2 sequences are SGHTA and FQGTGA. The germline V and J ends were trimmed by 3 bases and 3 bases, with 11 bases remaining between them. The CDR3 loop is CASSFGGTEETQYF. Here the CDR3 DNA reads TGTGCCAGCAGCTTTGGTGGGACCGAAGAGACCCAGTACTTC.

V gene TRBV11-2 combines with J gene TRBJ2-2; no clear D. The CDR3 is 13 residues long. From germline, CDR1 is SGHAT and CDR2 FQNNGV. The V and J ends lost 5 bases and 8 bases respectively, with 12 bases between them. The CDR3 region has the DNA TGTGCCAGCAGCGTCCGCCCTGCTGGGGAGCTGTTTTTT. Translation: CASSVRPAGELFF.

Comment on this clonotype: Relative to the germline gene, one junction end is altered; a read error may explain this. This chain uses TRBV4-2 with TRBJ2-7; TRBD2 might be the D (6 bases). The CDR3 runs 15 residues. Germline CDR1 LGHNA, CDR2 YNFKEQ. CDR3 sequence reads: CVSSESGTGPYEQYF. The CDR3, as DNA: TGTGTCAGCAGCGAATCCGGGACTGGGCCGTACGAGCAGTACTTC.

The V gene is TRBV6-5, the J gene TRBJ1-2, with TRBD1 identical over 8 bases. V lost 4 bases, J lost 4 bases, and 8 bases stayed unmatched. From germline, CDR1 is MNHEY and CDR2 SVGAGI. The CDR3 loop spans 15 amino acids. The CDR3 sequence: CASSSSGGLGYGYTF. DNA for the CDR3: TGTGCCAGCAGTTCCTCAGGGGGCTTAGGCTATGGCTACACCTTC.

The chain carries TRBV5-1 and TRBJ1-1; 8 bases align to TRBD1. Germline CDR1 is SGHRS and CDR2 is YFSETQ. The CDR3 length is 16 residues. V was pared by 3 bases and J by 7 bases, with 14 bases of the junction left unmatched. The CDR3 here is CASSSLFNRGSNEAFF. CDR3 in DNA: TGCGCCAGCAGCTCTCTCTTTAACAGGGGGTCGAATGAAGCTTTCTTT. Full variable domain (outside the CDR3, taken from reference TRBV5-1 and TRBJ1-1): KAGVTQTPRYLIKTRGQQVTLSCSPISGHRSVSWYQQTPGQGLQFLFEYFSETQRNKGNFPGRFSGRQFSNSRSEMNVSTLELGDSALYLCASSSLFNRGSNEAFFGQGTRLTVV.

CDR3 coding DNA: TGTGCCAGCAGCCCTACGGCGGGCCCCCATGAGCAGTTCTTC. This gives the protein CASSPTAGPHEQFF. The chain has TRBV9 and TRBJ2-1; TRBD2 is a possible D gene (5 bases). This CDR3 is 14 amino acids long. V was pared by 4 bases and J by 8 bases, with 16 bases between. The germline V gene encodes CDR1 SGDLS and CDR2 YYNGEE.

This clonotype was seen a single time. This chain uses TRBV20-1 with TRBJ1-5; D perhaps matches TRBD1 (5 bases). V was pared by 6 bases and J by 1 base, with 13 bases between. The CDR3 totals 14 residues. The germline gives CDR1 DFQATT, CDR2 SNEGSKA (reference sequence). The chain's CDR3 is CSAKRGTSNQPQHF. The CDR3 DNA is TGCAGTGCCAAAAGAGGGACGAGCAATCAGCCCCAGCATTTT.

The genes are TRBV2 and TRBJ1-3; perhaps TRBD1 as D (6 bases). The V and J ends lost 1 base and 3 bases respectively, with 10 bases between them. The CDR3 totals 15 residues. Germline V gives CDR1 SNHLY, CDR2 FYNNEI. In DNA, the CDR3 is TGTGCCAGCAGTGAAGAGACAGGAAGTGGAAACACCATATATTTT. The encoded protein is CASSEETGSGNTIYF.

This clonotype has only a few counts. This chain links TRBV18 with TRBJ1-1; D is undetermined. Trimming removed 2 bases at V and 2 bases at J, with 12 bases between. The CDR3 has 15 amino acids. Germline lookup yields CDR1 KGHSH and CDR2 LQKENI. CDR3 bases: TGTGCCAGCTCACCAACTAGGACGGTCAACACTGAAGCTTTCTTT. As protein: CASSPTRTVNTEAFF.

This clonotype was picked up a small number of times. The chain has TRBV5-8 and TRBJ1-5; TRBD1 is a possible D gene (5 bases). This CDR3 has 13 residues. Trimming took 0 bases from V and 11 from J, leaving 12 bases between them. Germline V gives CDR1 SGHTS, CDR2 YDEGEE. For the CDR3, the DNA is TGTGCCAGCAGCTTGGCCGTGGGGGGGGCCCAGCATTTT. This codes for CASSLAVGGAQHF.

The rearrangement joins TRBV27 to TRBJ1-1; D uncertain. The CDR3 totals 13 residues. The germline V gene has CDR1 MNHEY and CDR2 SMNVEV (reference sequence). Trimming stripped 6 bases from V and 4 bases from J, with 12 bases between. CDR3 sequence (DNA): TGTGCCAGCAGGAGGGTAGGTAGCACTGAAGCTTTCTTT. Its protein product is CASRRVGSTEAFF.

This clonotype turned up a few times. The chain carries TRBV20-1 and TRBJ2-7; TRBD1 agrees at 9 bases. Per the germline V gene, CDR1 is DFQATT and CDR2 is SNEGSKA (reference sequence). The J segment lost 9 bases and the V segment lost 5 bases, leaving 14 bases of the junction unmatched. CDR3 length equals 14 residues. CDR3 residues: CSALLPGQGIRQYF. For the CDR3, the DNA is TGCAGTGCTTTACTCCCGGGACAGGGTATTCGGCAGTACTTC.

This chain links TRBV7-9 with TRBJ2-1; TRBD2 might be the D (6 bases). V dropped 5 bases and J dropped 8 bases, with 16 bases sitting between them. Germline V gives CDR1 SEHNR, CDR2 FQNEAQ (reference sequence). The CDR3 has 14 residues. This chain's CDR3 is CASSTLGREDEQFF. DNA for the CDR3: TGTGCCAGCAGCACCCTCGGGCGGGAAGATGAGCAGTTCTTC.

The table lists this clonotype with a few counts. The V gene is TRBV12-3 or TRBV12-4, the J gene TRBJ2-1; TRBD2 is a possible D gene (6 bases). Between the trimmed V and J ends, which lost 3 bases and 6 bases, there was a span of 12 bases. The CDR3 has 14 residues. The CDR3 sequence: CASSLGGIGNEQFF. The CDR3 nucleotides read TGTGCCAGCAGTTTGGGCGGGATAGGCAATGAGCAGTTCTTC.

A few counts support this clonotype. The rearrangement links TRBV27 to TRBJ2-7, with D perhaps given as TRBD1 or TRBD2 (6 bases each). The CDR3 contains 14 residues. CDR1 MNHEY and CDR2 SMNVEV come from the germline V gene (reference sequence). Trimming left V 5 bases short and J 3 bases short, with 14 bases between. Here the CDR3 reads CASSPGAIYYEQYF. CDR3 in DNA: TGTGCCAGCAGTCCGGGGGCCATCTACTACGAGCAGTACTTC.

The chain joins TRBV12-3 or TRBV12-4 to TRBJ2-3; unclear D gene. V gave up 4 bases and J gave up 1 base, with 6 bases separating them. The CDR3 sequence is 13 residues long. The CDR3 region is CASSSPGTDTQYF. CDR3 DNA sequence: TGTGCCAGCAGTTCCCCGGGCACAGATACGCAGTATTTT.

This chain links TRBV5-1 with TRBJ2-5, with TRBD2 identical over 13 bases. The CDR3 totals 15 residues. Per germline, CDR1 SGHRS and CDR2 YFSETQ. V lost 4 bases to trimming and J lost 4 bases; unmatched junction nucleotides: 4. The CDR3: CASSPGLAGSETQYF. The CDR3 DNA reads TGCGCCAGCAGCCCGGGACTAGCGGGATCAGAGACCCAGTACTTC.